This TCR beta chain was recovered during a study of blood T cell repertoires in COVID-19. On the study more broadly: Sites in the United States, Italy and Spain provided acute and convalescent COVID-19 samples. PBMCs, B-cell-depleted T cells, or T cells provided the cDNA or gDNA that made up the material.

While infection was still active, Seattle patients were enrolled and then followed longitudinally. J lost 4 bases, V lost 3 bases, and 7 bases had no gene match. The CDR3 contains 15 residues. Germline V gene lookup returns CDR1 SGHNT and CDR2 YENEEA. Original data processing: Amplification with reference gene primers provided the estimates of nucleated cell counts. Libraries were prepared by immunoSEQ multiplex PCR; TCRdb keeps only in-frame clonotypes and omits some of them. From that table come the V and J calls and clone size; the DNA was used to work out D and trimming. Of over 400,000 clones in the sample, about 89% were seen once.

The receptor's source is a woman in her forties or fifties with COVID-19, enrolled during active disease. Specimen: peripheral blood. The rearrangement uses TRBV11-3 and TRBJ2-3; TRBD2 matches 7 bases. This CDR3 is CASSFRSGAADTQYF. For the CDR3, the DNA is TGTGCCAGCAGCTTCCGGAGCGGGGCGGCAGATACGCAGTATTTT.